Reported below is one TCR beta chain. What it recognizes is unknown. Trimming at V came to 4 bases and at J to 2 bases, leaving 5 bases not matched to a gene. The CDR3 is 15 amino acids. CDR1 and CDR2 from the germline V gene are SGHTA and FQGNSA. This specimen comes from a study of spatial heterogeneity in lung cancer. One entry per CDR3 protein, called by TCRdb with MiXCR from the 5' RACE reads. Among over 800 distinct CDR3 sequences listed, 25% to 35% were seen once. Whole-study findings and limits: Expanded intratumoral alpha and beta TCR counts tracked tumor mutation counts.

Time point given: sample taken at primary tumor resection. This clonotype was sampled from a male donor with early-stage non-small cell lung cancer. The gene calls are TRBV7-2 and TRBJ2-1; 7 bases line up with TRBD2. The sequences come from lung tumor tissue, collected at surgery. DNA of the CDR3: TGTGCCAGCAGCTCAGGAAGCGGGGCCTACAATGAGCAGTTCTTC. Its protein is CASSSGSGAYNEQFF.